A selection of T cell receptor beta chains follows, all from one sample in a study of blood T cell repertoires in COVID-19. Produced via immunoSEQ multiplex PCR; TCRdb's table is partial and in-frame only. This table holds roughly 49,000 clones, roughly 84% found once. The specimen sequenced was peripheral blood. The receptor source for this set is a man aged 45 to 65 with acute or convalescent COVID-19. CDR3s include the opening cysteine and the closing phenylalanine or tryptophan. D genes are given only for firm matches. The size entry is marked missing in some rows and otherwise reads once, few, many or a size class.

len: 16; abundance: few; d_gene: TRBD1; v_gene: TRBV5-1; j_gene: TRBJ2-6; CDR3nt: TGCGCCAGCAGCCCTAGACAGGGCTCTGGGGCCAACGTCCTGACTTTC; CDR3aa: CASSPRQGSGANVLTF
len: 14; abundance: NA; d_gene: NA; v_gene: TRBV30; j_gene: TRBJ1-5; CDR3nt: TGTGCCTGGAGTGTGGACAGTTCGGGTGGGCCCCAGCATTTT; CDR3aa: CAWSVDSSGGPQHF
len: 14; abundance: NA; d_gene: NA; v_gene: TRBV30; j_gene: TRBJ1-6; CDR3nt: TGTGCCTGGGTGCGGCGCCACCATAATTCACCCCTCCACTTT; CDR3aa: CAWVRRHHNSPLHF
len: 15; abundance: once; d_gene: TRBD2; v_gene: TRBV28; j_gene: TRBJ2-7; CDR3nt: TGTGCCAGCAGTTTACCTACCCGGGGAGGGTACGAGCAGTACTTC; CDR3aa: CASSLPTRGGYEQYF
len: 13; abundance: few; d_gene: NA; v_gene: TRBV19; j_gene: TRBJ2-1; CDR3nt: TGTGCCAGTAGTAAACCTGGTCTAAGTGAGCAGTTCTTC; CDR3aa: CASSKPGLSEQFF
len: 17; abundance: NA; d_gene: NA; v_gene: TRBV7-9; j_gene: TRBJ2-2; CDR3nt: TGTGCCAGCAGCTTAGCGGTCAGGACAGCGAACACCGGGGAGCTGTTTTTT; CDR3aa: CASSLAVRTANTGELFF
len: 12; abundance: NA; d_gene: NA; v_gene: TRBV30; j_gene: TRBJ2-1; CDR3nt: TGTGCCTGGAGTGTACGGATGGCAAAGCGGTTCTTC; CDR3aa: CAWSVRMAKRFF
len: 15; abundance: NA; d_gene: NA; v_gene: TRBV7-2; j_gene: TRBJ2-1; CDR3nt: TGTGCCAGCAGCTTCGGGGGTAAGAGGGACAATGAGCAGTTCTTC; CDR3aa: CASSFGGKRDNEQFF
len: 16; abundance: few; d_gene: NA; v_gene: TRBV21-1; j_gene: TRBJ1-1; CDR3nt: TGTGCCAGCAGGCGGACCCCGGGACAGGGCGGCACTGAAGCTTTCTTT; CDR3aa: CASRRTPGQGGTEAFF
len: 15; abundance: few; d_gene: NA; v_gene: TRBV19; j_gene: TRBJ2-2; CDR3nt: TGTGCCAGTAGTATCAGGGGTTTTGACACCGGGGAGCTGTTTTTT; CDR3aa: CASSIRGFDTGELFF
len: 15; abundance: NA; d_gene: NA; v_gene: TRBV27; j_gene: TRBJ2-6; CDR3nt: TGTGCCAGCAGACGACAGAGCTCTGGGGCCAACGTCCTGACTTTC; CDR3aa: CASRRQSSGANVLTF
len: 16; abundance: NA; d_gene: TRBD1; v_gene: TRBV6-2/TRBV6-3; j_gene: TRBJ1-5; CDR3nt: TGTGCCAGCAGTTACCGGGCAGGGGGATCGGGTCAGCCCCAGCATTTT; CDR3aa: CASSYRAGGSGQPQHF
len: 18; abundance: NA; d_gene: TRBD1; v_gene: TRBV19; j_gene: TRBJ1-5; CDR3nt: TGTGCCAGTAGTATCCGTACAGGGGGGGTTTTCGGTAATCAGCCCCAGCATTTT; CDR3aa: CASSIRTGGVFGNQPQHF
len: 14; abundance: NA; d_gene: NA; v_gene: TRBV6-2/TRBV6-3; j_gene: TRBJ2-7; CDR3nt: TGTGCCAGCAGTTACACCGGGACACCCTACGAGCAGTACTTC; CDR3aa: CASSYTGTPYEQYF
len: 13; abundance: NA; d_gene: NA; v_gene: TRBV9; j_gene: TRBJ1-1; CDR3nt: TGTGCCAGCAGCGTATTCCAGGGCACTGAAGCTTTCTTT; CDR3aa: CASSVFQGTEAFF
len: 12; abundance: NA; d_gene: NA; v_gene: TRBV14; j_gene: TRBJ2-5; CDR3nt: TGTGCCAGCAGCCCCAAAACGGGGACCCAGTACTTC; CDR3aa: CASSPKTGTQYF
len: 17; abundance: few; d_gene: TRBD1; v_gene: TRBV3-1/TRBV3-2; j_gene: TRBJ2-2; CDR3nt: TGTGCCAGCAGCCAACACCCGACAGGGAAGGACACCGGGGAGCTGTTTTTT; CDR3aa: CASSQHPTGKDTGELFF
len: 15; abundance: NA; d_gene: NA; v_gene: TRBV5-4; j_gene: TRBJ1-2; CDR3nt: TGTGCCAGCAGCCTCGGGTGGGGGCAGAACTATGGCTACACCTTC; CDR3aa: CASSLGWGQNYGYTF
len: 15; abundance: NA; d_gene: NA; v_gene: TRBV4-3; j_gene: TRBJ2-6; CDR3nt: TGCGCCAGCAGCCAAGAGACATTTGGGGCCAACGTCCTGACTTTC; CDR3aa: CASSQETFGANVLTF
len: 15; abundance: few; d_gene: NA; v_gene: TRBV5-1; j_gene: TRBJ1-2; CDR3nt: TGCGCCAGCAGCTTGACCCAGGAGGGTATATATGGCTACACCTTC; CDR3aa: CASSLTQEGIYGYTF
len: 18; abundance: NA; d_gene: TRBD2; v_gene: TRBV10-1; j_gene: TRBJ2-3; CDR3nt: TGCGCCAGCAGTTCCGGGACTAGCGTATCGGGTGTGTCAGATACGCAGTATTTT; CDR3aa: CASSSGTSVSGVSDTQYF
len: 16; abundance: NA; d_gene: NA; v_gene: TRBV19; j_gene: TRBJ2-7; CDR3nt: TGTGCCAGTAGTATCATGATCCAGGTCCCTTATTACGAGCAGTACTTC; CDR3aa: CASSIMIQVPYYEQYF
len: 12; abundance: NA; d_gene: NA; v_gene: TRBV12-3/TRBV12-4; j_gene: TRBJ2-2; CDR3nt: TGTGCCAGCAGGGGGAGCACCGGGGAGCTGTTTTTT; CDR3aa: CASRGSTGELFF
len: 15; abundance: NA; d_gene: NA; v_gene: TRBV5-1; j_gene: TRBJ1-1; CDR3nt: TGCGCCAGCAGCTTGGGACAGAACATGAACACTGAAGCTTTCTTT; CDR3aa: CASSLGQNMNTEAFF
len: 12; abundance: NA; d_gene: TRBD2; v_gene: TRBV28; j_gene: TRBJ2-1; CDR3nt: TGTGCCAGCAGCCCCGCGGGAGCTGAGCAGTTCTTC; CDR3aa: CASSPAGAEQFF
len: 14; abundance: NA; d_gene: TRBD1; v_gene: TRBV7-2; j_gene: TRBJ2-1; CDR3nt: TGTGCCAGTGATCGGACAGGGGTCTCCCATGAGCAGTTCTTC; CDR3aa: CASDRTGVSHEQFF
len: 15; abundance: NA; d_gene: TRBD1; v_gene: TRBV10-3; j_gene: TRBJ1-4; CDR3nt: TGTGCCACTACTCCTTCGGGACAGGGGAGTGAAAAACTGTTTTTT; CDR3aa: CATTPSGQGSEKLFF
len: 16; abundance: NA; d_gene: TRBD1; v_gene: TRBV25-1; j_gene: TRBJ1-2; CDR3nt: TGTGCCAGCAGTGAATTAAGGACAGGGGGCATTTATGGCTACACCTTC; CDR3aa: CASSELRTGGIYGYTF
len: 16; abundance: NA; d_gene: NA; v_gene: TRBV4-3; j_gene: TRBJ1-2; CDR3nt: TGCGCCAGCAGCCAAGATTTCACAGGGTTAGACTATGGCTACACCTTC; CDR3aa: CASSQDFTGLDYGYTF
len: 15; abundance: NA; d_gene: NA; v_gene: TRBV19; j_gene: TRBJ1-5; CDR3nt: TGTGCCAGTAGCTGGACAGAACCTTCCAATCAGCCCCAGCATTTT; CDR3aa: CASSWTEPSNQPQHF
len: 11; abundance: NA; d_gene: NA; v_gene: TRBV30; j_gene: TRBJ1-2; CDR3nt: TGTGCCTGGAGTGTACGGGAGGACGACTACTTC; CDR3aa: CAWSVREDDYF
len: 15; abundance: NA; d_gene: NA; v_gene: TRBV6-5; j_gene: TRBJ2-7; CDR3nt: TGTGCCAGCAGCAAGTTTGGCAGGGGCACCTACGAGCAGTACTTC; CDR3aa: CASSKFGRGTYEQYF
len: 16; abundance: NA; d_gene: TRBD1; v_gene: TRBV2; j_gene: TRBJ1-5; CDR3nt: TGTGCCAGCAGTCGACAGGGGCCCACAACTTATCAGCCCCAGCATTTT; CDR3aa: CASSRQGPTTYQPQHF
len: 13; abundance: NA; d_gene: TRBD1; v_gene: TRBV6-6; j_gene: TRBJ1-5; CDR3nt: TGTGCCAGCAGTGCTCAGGGGGCACAGCCCCAGCATTTT; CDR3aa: CASSAQGAQPQHF
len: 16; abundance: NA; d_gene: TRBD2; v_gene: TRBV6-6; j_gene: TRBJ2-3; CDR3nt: TGTGCCAGCAGCGACACCCGGGGGGGAGGCACAGATACGCAGTATTTT; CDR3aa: CASSDTRGGGTDTQYF
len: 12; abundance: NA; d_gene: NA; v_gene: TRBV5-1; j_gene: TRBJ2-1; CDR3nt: TGCGCCAGCAGCTCCTCCCTCAATGAGCAGTTCTTC; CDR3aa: CASSSSLNEQFF
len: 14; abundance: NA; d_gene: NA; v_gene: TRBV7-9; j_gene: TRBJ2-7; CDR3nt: TGTGCCAGCAGCTTAAGCGGACAGTACTACGAGCAGTACTTC; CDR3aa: CASSLSGQYYEQYF
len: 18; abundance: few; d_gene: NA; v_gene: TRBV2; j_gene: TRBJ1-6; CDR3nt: TGTGCCAGCAGCGAGAATATGCAGGGGAAACTACTCGATTCACCCCTCCACTTT; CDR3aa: CASSENMQGKLLDSPLHF
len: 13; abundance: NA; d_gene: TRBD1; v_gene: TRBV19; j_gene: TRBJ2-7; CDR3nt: TGTGCCAGTAGGCCGGACAGGGGGGGCGAGCAGTACTTC; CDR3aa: CASRPDRGGEQYF
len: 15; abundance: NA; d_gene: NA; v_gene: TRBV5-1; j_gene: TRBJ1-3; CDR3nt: TGCGCCAGCAGCCCAGGACAGCGAGTTGGAAACACCATATATTTT; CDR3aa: CASSPGQRVGNTIYF